The T cell receptor beta chain described here comes from a study of blood T cells in healthy people across ages. Overall study results and limits: Age showed a roughly linear inverse relationship with TCR beta diversity per million T cells.

Sample-barcoded 5' priming and a J-beta primer mix drove a second PCR of roughly 6 to 12 cycles. MiXCR was run by TCRdb on the 5' RACE reads, yielding one entry per CDR3 protein. In the table there are more than 500,000 distinct CDR3 sequences, about a quarter of which are singletons. This clonotype was counted ten times or more. Its antigen is unidentified. The V end lost 7 bases, the J end lost 1 base, and 11 bases lay between the germline ends. Germline loops: CDR1 WSHSY, CDR2 SAAADI. CDR3 length: 14 residues. The same data also contributed to another study, on T cells of mothers and their children.

Sequencing input: blood. This chain connects TRBV10-2 to TRBJ2-1; D is possibly TRBD1 (6 bases). The origin of this receptor is a boy between 2 and 10 years old in good health. CDR3 in amino acids: CASNKGVSYNEQFF. The DNA for the CDR3 is TGCGCCAGCAACAAGGGGGTGTCCTACAATGAGCAGTTCTTC.